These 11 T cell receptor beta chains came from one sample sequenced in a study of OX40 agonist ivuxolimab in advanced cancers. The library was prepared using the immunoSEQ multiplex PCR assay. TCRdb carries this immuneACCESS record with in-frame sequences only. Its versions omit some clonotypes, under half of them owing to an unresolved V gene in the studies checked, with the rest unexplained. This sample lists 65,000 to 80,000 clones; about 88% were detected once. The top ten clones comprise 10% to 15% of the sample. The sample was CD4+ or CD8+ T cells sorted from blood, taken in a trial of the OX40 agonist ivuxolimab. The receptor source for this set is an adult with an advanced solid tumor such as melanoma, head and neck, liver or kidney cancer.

This CDR3 reads CASSSGVIEQYF. The DNA of the CDR3 is TGTGCCAGCAGCTCTGGGGTCATCGAGCAGTACTTC. The rearrangement links TRBV11-2 to TRBJ2-7; no definite D call. Deletions cut 4 bases from V and 6 bases from J, with 10 bases between. Germline values: CDR1 SGHAT, CDR2 FQNNGV. CDR3 size: 12 residues.

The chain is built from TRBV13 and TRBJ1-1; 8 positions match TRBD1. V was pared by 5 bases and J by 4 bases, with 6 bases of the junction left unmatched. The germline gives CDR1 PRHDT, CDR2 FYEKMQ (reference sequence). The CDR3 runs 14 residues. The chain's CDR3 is CASSPLTGATEAFF. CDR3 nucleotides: TGTGCCAGCAGCCCGTTGACAGGGGCCACTGAAGCTTTCTTT.

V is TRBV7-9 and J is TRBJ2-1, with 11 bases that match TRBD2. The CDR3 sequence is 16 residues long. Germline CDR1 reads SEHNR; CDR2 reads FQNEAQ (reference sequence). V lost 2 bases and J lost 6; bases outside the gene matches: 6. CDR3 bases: TGTGCCAGCAGCTTACCGTCGACTAGCGGGGTCAATGAGCAGTTCTTC. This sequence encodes CASSLPSTSGVNEQFF. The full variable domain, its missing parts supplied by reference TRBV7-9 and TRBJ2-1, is DTGVSQNPRHKITKRGQNVTFRCDPISEHNRLYWYRQTLGQGPEFLTYFQNEAQLEKSRLLSDRFSAERPKGSFSTLEIQRTEQGDSAMYLCASSLPSTSGVNEQFFGPGTRLTVL.

CDR3 DNA: TGTGCCAGCAGCGTAGGGGAGGGAGATGGCTACACCTTC. Its protein product is CASSVGEGDGYTF. The chain carries TRBV9 and TRBJ1-2; D not certain. Germline CDR1 is SGDLS and CDR2 is YYNGEE. The V end was cut by 0 bases, the J end by 6 bases, with 9 bases between. This CDR3 has 13 amino acids.

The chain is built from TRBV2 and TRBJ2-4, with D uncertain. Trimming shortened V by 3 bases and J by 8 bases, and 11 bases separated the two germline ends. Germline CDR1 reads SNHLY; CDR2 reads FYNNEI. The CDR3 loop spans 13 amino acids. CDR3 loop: CASSERFDDIQYF. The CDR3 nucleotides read TGTGCCAGCAGTGAGAGGTTTGATGACATTCAGTACTTC.

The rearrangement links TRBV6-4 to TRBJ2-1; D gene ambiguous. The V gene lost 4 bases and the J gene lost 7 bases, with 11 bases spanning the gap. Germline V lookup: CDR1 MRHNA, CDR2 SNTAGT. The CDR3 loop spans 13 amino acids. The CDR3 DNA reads TGTGCCAGCAGTGGCAGCTACGGGAATGAGCAGTTCTTC. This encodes CASSGSYGNEQFF.

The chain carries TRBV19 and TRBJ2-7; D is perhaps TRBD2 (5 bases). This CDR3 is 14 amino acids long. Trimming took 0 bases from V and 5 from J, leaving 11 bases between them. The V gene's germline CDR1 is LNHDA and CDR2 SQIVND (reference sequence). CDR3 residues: CASSIDEGNNEQYF. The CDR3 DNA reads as TGTGCCAGTAGTATAGATGAGGGAAACAACGAGCAGTACTTC.

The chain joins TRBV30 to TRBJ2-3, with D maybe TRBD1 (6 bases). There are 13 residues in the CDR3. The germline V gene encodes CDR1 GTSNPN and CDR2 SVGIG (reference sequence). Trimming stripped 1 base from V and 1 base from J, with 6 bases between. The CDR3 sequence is CAWSGQGTDTQYF. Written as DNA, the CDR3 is TGTGCCTGGAGTGGACAGGGCACAGATACGCAGTATTTT. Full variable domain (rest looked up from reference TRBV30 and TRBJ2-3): SQTIHQWPATLVQPVGSPLSLECTVEGTSNPNLYWYRQAAGRGLQLLFYSVGIGQISSEVPQNLSASRPQDRQFILSSKKLLLSDSGFYLCAWSGQGTDTQYFGPGTRLTVL.

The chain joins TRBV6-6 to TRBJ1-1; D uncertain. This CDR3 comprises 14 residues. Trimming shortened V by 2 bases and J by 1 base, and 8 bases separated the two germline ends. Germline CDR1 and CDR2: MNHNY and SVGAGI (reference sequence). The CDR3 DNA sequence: TGTGCCAGCAGTTACGGCACTAGGAACACTGAAGCTTTCTTT. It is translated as CASSYGTRNTEAFF.

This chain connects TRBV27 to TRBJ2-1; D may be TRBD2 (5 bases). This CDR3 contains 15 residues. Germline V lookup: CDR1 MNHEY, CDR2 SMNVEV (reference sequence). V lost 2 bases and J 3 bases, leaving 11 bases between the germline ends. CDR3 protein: CASSLLAGIYNEQFF. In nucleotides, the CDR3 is TGTGCCAGCAGTTTACTGGCGGGTATCTACAATGAGCAGTTCTTC.

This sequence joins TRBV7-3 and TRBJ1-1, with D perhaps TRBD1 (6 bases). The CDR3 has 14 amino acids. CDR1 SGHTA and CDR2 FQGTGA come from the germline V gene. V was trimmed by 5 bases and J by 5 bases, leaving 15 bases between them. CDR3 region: CASSLQGGFTEAFF. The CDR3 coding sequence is TGTGCCAGCAGCCTACAGGGAGGTTTTACTGAAGCTTTCTTT.